These 22 T cell receptor beta chains share one sample of origin, sequenced in a study of technical replicates of blood from several donors. Data came from immunoSEQ multiplex PCR; TCRdb stores just in-frame clones and leaves some out. The table shows over 65,000 clones, with around 97% occurring only once. Sequencing was done on a sample of T cells isolated from PBMCs. These receptors originate from a human donor in good health.

The chain links TRBV28 to TRBJ2-5; the match to TRBD2 covers 14 bases. Per the germline V gene, CDR1 is MDHEN and CDR2 is SYDVKM. V dropped 5 bases and J dropped 9; count of bases not matched to a gene: 8. The CDR3 sequence is 15 residues long. For the CDR3, the DNA is TGTGCCAGCAGTCCCGGTGGACTAGCGGGAGGTGCCCAGTACTTC. It yields the protein CASSPGGLAGGAQYF. The full variable domain, rest sourced from reference TRBV28 and TRBJ2-5, is DVKVTQSSRYLVKRTGEKVFLECVQDMDHENMFWYRQDPGLGLRLIYFSYDVKMKEKGDIPEGYSVSREKKERFSLILESASTNQTSMYLCASSPGGLAGGAQYFGPGTRLLVL.

The chain combines TRBV2 with TRBJ2-2; a weak D match, TRBD1 (5 bases). CDR3 size: 12 residues. V shed 8 bases and J shed 7 bases, with 11 bases lying between them. Germline V CDR1 and CDR2: SNHLY, FYNNEI. CDR3 sequence reads: CASGTGVGELFF. The CDR3 nucleotides read TGTGCCAGCGGTACAGGAGTCGGGGAGCTGTTTTTT. Full variable domain (remainder filled in from reference TRBV2 and TRBJ2-2): EPEVTQTPSHQVTQMGQEVILRCVPISNHLYFYWYRQILGQKVEFLVSFYNNEISEKSEIFDDQFSVERPDGSNFTLKIRSTKLEDSAMYFCASGTGVGELFFGEGSRLTVL.

This rearrangement joins TRBV5-1 to TRBJ2-7; 7 bases match TRBD1. In germline, CDR1 is SGHRS, CDR2 YFSETQ. V trimming: 7 bases; J trimming: 3 bases; junction bases outside the gene matches: 7. The length of the CDR3 is 13 residues. This CDR3 is CASRATGNYEQYF. DNA of the CDR3: TGCGCCAGCCGAGCGACAGGGAACTACGAGCAGTACTTC.

V and J are TRBV18 and TRBJ2-1; TRBD2 might be the D (5 bases). The V gene's germline CDR1 is KGHSH and CDR2 LQKENI. Trimming took off 6 bases at V and 3 bases at J, with 12 bases between the two ends. The CDR3 loop spans 14 amino acids. The CDR3 spells CASSSYGVYNEQFF. Here the CDR3 DNA reads TGTGCCAGCTCGTCTTACGGGGTCTACAATGAGCAGTTCTTC.

The gene calls are TRBV7-9 and TRBJ2-5, with 7 positions matching TRBD1. The germline V gene encodes CDR1 SEHNR and CDR2 FQNEAQ (reference sequence). Germline trimming cut 5 bases from V and 0 bases from J; bases unmatched to any gene: 3. CDR3 size: 14 residues. DNA for the CDR3: TGTGCCAGCAGCGCTAGGGGGCACCAAGAGACCCAGTACTTC. This sequence encodes CASSARGHQETQYF.

The chain uses TRBV20-1 and TRBJ1-2, with D maybe TRBD1 (5 bases). Germline loops: CDR1 DFQATT, CDR2 SNEGSKA (reference sequence). This CDR3 has 11 amino acids. Between the trimmed V and J ends, which lost 2 bases and 8 bases, there was a span of 9 bases. CDR3 nucleotides: TGCAGTGCTAGAAGGGGAAGCGGCTACACCTTC. Protein: CSARRGSGYTF.

J is TRBJ2-1 and V is TRBV5-8, with TRBD2 matching 14 bases. V dropped 5 bases and J dropped 7; count of bases not matched to a gene: 17. The CDR3 runs 19 residues. Germline V gene data show CDR1 as SGHTS and CDR2 as YDEGEE. The CDR3 DNA reads TGTGCCAGCAGTCTAGAGAGATTCGGGACTAGCGGGAGTAAAAATGAGCAGTTCTTC. Its protein is CASSLERFGTSGSKNEQFF.

This rearrangement joins TRBV18 to TRBJ2-3, with unresolved D. Trimming left V 3 bases short and J 5 bases short, with 3 bases between. The CDR3 runs to 11 residues. Germline V lookup: CDR1 KGHSH, CDR2 LQKENI. The CDR3 region is CASSPQDTQYF. The CDR3 region has the DNA TGTGCCAGCTCACCCCAAGATACGCAGTATTTT.

The chain carries TRBV2 and TRBJ1-1; D is unresolved. The ends were cut back, 3 bases at V and 5 bases at J, with 16 bases in the middle. CDR3 length equals 15 residues. Germline V lookup: CDR1 SNHLY, CDR2 FYNNEI. The CDR3 coding sequence is TGTGCCAGCAGTGATAGACCGCTCTCCGGGACTGAAGCTTTCTTT. The encoded protein is CASSDRPLSGTEAFF. Full variable domain (outside the CDR3, taken from reference TRBV2 and TRBJ1-1): EPEVTQTPSHQVTQMGQEVILRCVPISNHLYFYWYRQILGQKVEFLVSFYNNEISEKSEIFDDQFSVERPDGSNFTLKIRSTKLEDSAMYFCASSDRPLSGTEAFFGQGTRLTVV.

The chain carries TRBV27 and TRBJ2-1; D not resolved. The CDR3 loop spans 15 amino acids. CDR1 MNHEY and CDR2 SMNVEV come from the germline V gene (reference sequence). The V gene lost 4 bases and the J gene lost 0 bases, with 10 bases spanning the gap. The CDR3 loop reads CASSSSEISYNEQFF. CDR3 nucleotides: TGTGCCAGCAGTTCATCAGAGATCTCCTACAATGAGCAGTTCTTC.

The chain is built from TRBV2 and TRBJ1-1, with 7 bases matching TRBD1. CDR1 is SNHLY and CDR2 is FYNNEI in the germline V gene. The junction had 6 bases not matched to a gene; V was cut back by 4 bases and J by 4 bases. The CDR3 contains 14 residues. The CDR3 is CASSGDSFITEAFF. The CDR3 nucleotides read TGTGCCAGCAGTGGGGACAGTTTTATCACTGAAGCTTTCTTT. The variable domain in full, with the rest retrieved from reference TRBV2 and TRBJ1-1, is EPEVTQTPSHQVTQMGQEVILRCVPISNHLYFYWYRQILGQKVEFLVSFYNNEISEKSEIFDDQFSVERPDGSNFTLKIRSTKLEDSAMYFCASSGDSFITEAFFGQGTRLTVV.

This chain links TRBV5-4 with TRBJ2-3; TRBD2 matches at 7 bases. The CDR3 spans 16 residues. V lost 3 bases and J lost 2; bases outside the gene matches: 9. Per germline, CDR1 SGHNT and CDR2 YYREEE (reference sequence). CDR3 amino acids: CASSYPSGGLTDTQYF. The CDR3 coding sequence is TGTGCCAGCAGCTATCCTAGCGGAGGACTCACAGATACGCAGTATTTT. The variable domain in full, with the rest retrieved from reference TRBV5-4 and TRBJ2-3, is ETGVTQSPTHLIKTRGQQVTLRCSSQSGHNTVSWYQQALGQGPQFIFQYYREEENGRGNFPPRFSGLQFPNYSSELNVNALELDDSALYLCASSYPSGGLTDTQYFGPGTRLTVL.

This chain uses TRBV5-1 with TRBJ2-1; D is unresolved. V shed 0 bases and J shed 3 bases, with 7 bases lying between them. The CDR3 length is 14 residues. Germline V lookup: CDR1 SGHRS, CDR2 YFSETQ. The CDR3 DNA sequence: TGCGCCAGCAGCTTGGACCAGAACTACAATGAGCAGTTCTTC. Translation: CASSLDQNYNEQFF.

Here the CDR3 reads CAWSRPARAYYEQYF. In DNA form, the CDR3 reads TGTGCCTGGAGCCGACCCGCCAGGGCTTACTACGAGCAGTACTTC. The chain uses TRBV30 and TRBJ2-7; possible D gene TRBD1, 5 bases. Germline V gives CDR1 GTSNPN, CDR2 SVGIG (reference sequence). V shed 3 bases and J shed 3 bases, with 18 bases lying between them. CDR3 length: 15 residues.

This clone was counted once. A junction boundary mismatches the germline segment, possibly from a read error. V is TRBV7-9 and J is TRBJ2-1, with a weak D call TRBD2 (5 bases). Per the germline V gene, CDR1 is SEHNR and CDR2 is FQNEAQ (reference sequence). The CDR3 extends over 13 amino acids. The CDR3 protein is CASSYEDVITRVF. Written as DNA, the CDR3 is TGTGCCAGCAGCTACGAGGACGTGATTACGAGGGTCTTC.

The chain is built from TRBV7-9 and TRBJ2-7, with 8 positions matching TRBD2. V was clipped by 1 base and J by 3 bases; unmatched bases: 17. The CDR3 length is 19 residues. Per the germline V gene, CDR1 is SEHNR and CDR2 is FQNEAQ (reference sequence). The chain's CDR3 is CASSLVYGRGGRPDYEQYF. The DNA for the CDR3 is TGTGCCAGCAGCTTAGTTTACGGTCGGGGGGGCCGACCAGACTACGAGCAGTACTTC.

This chain connects TRBV11-3 to TRBJ2-2, with unresolved D. The CDR3 totals 12 residues. In germline, CDR1 is SGHNT, CDR2 YENEEA. Trimming removed 10 bases from V and 3 bases from J, with 9 bases in between. The CDR3 region is CATTVDTGELFF. As DNA, the CDR3 is TGTGCCACCACGGTCGACACCGGGGAGCTGTTTTTT.

The chain links TRBV28 to TRBJ2-3; D might be TRBD2 (5 bases). V was clipped by 4 bases and J by 0 bases, with 14 bases between them. Germline assignment: CDR1 MDHEN and CDR2 SYDVKM. The CDR3 extends over 16 amino acids. CDR3 amino acids: CASSWTLTLSTDTQYF. In DNA form, the CDR3 reads TGTGCCAGCAGTTGGACTCTGACTCTTAGCACAGATACGCAGTATTTT.

The chain links TRBV19 to TRBJ2-7; possibly TRBD2 for D (6 bases). The V gene lost 9 bases and the J gene lost 5 bases, with 26 bases spanning the gap. Germline V gene sequence: CDR1 LNHDA, CDR2 SQIVND (reference sequence). This CDR3 has 16 amino acids. The DNA of the CDR3 is TGTGCCAGCGGAGACCCGAGGGGACTGACTAGAAACGAGCAGTACTTC. Protein sequence: CASGDPRGLTRNEQYF.

The chain combines TRBV29-1 with TRBJ2-5; 8 bases line up with TRBD1. Looked up from germline, CDR1 is SQVTM and CDR2 is ANQGSEA. V gave up 8 bases and J gave up 2 bases; unmatched junction bases: 10. The CDR3 is 14 residues long. The CDR3 DNA is TGCAGCTTTTCGGGACAGGTGATTCAAGAGACCCAGTACTTC. This gives the protein CSFSGQVIQETQYF.

This chain links TRBV6-1 with TRBJ2-7; TRBD1 agrees at 7 bases. CDR1 is MNHNS and CDR2 is SASEGT in the germline V gene. V was clipped by 8 bases and J by 5 bases; unmatched bases: 3. The CDR3 runs 11 residues. CDR3: CASHRGHEQYF. For the CDR3, the DNA is TGTGCCAGCCACAGGGGCCACGAGCAGTACTTC.

This clone was seen only once. The V and J genes are TRBV27 and TRBJ2-1, with D maybe TRBD1 (6 bases). The germline V gene has CDR1 MNHEY and CDR2 SMNVEV (reference sequence). Trimming removed 8 bases from V and 6 bases from J, with 11 bases in between. The CDR3 sequence is 12 residues long. CDR3: CASLDRRNEQFF. CDR3 nucleotide sequence: TGTGCCAGCCTTGACAGGCGCAATGAGCAGTTCTTC.